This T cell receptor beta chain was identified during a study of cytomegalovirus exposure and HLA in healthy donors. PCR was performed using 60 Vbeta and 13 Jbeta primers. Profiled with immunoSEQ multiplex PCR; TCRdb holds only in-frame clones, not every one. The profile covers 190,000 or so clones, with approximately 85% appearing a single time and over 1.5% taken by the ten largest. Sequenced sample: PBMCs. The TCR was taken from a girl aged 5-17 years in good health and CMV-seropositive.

This chain's CDR3 is CASSQDRGGYNEQFF. The CDR3 DNA is TGTGCCAGCAGCCAGGACAGGGGCGGCTACAATGAGCAGTTCTTC. This chain uses TRBV7-2 with TRBJ2-1, with TRBD1 matching 9 bases. Germline CDR1 SGHTA, CDR2 FQGNSA. This CDR3 contains 15 residues. V was clipped by 5 bases and J by 3 bases; unmatched bases: 5.